The clone carrying this T cell receptor beta chain occurred many times. Its antigen remains unidentified. These data originate in a study of early T cells in non-severe SARS-CoV-2 infection. Study details: Sequencing of bulk RNA from unsorted whole blood was done, without chain pairing. Overall study results and limits: Reliance on VDJdb matching favored anti-spike CD8 responses; private and CD4 specificities were missed.

Via MiXCR, TCRdb re-called the 5' RACE reads, giving one row per CDR3 protein. In the table there are around 29,000 distinct CDR3 sequences, 8.5% to 10% of which are singletons. The sequenced sample was whole blood. The clonotype originates from an adult who was a healthcare worker with PCR-confirmed SARS-CoV-2 infection or an uninfected control (not recorded which).

Written as DNA, the CDR3 is TGTGCCAGCAGTTCCTTAGGGAGTTCGAACACCGGGGAGCTGTTTTTT. Protein sequence: CASSSLGSSNTGELFF. The gene calls are TRBV6-5 and TRBJ2-2; possibly TRBD2 for D (5 bases). CDR3 size: 16 residues. CDR1 is MNHEY and CDR2 is SVGAGI in the germline V gene. V shed 4 bases and J shed 0 bases, with 12 bases lying between them.